These 26 T cell receptor beta chains were all obtained from the same sample, sequenced in a study of control samples from healthy donors and cancer patients. Sequencing used immunoSEQ multiplex PCR; TCRdb keeps in-frame clones, though not all of them. The sample includes approximately 170,000 clones, 91% of them seen just once. The sample consisted of blood. The source of these receptors is a woman younger than 45 in good health.

The genes are TRBV10-3 and TRBJ2-7; 9 bases are a match to TRBD1. The CDR3 extends over 15 amino acids. Trimming cost V 2 bases and J 0 bases; bases outside gene matches: 2. Germline values: CDR1 ENHRY, CDR2 SYGVKD. CDR3 protein: CAISEDRGSSYEQYF. The CDR3 DNA is TGTGCCATCAGTGAGGACAGGGGGAGCTCCTACGAGCAGTACTTC.

DNA of the CDR3: TGTGCCAGCAGCCAACTAGCGGGGGGGCCGTACAATGAGCAGTTCTTC. Amino acid sequence: CASSQLAGGPYNEQFF. The J gene is TRBJ2-1, the V gene TRBV3-1 (or the pseudogene TRBV3-2), with TRBD2 identical over 12 bases. After removal of 2 bases from V and 4 bases from J, the junction contained 3 bases not matched to a gene. CDR1 and CDR2 from the germline V gene are LGHDT and YNNKEL (reference sequence). CDR3 size: 16 residues.

As DNA, the CDR3 is TGTGCCAGCAGTGACTCGTCCGGGGGCAATCAGCCCCAGCATTTT. Encoded protein: CASSDSSGGNQPQHF. This chain uses TRBV6-4 with TRBJ1-5; D is ambiguous. This CDR3 is built from 15 residues. V lost 0 bases and J lost 2, with 8 bases in between. Germline CDR1 MRHNA, CDR2 SNTAGT.

This clone was seen only once. The chain combines TRBV7-9 with TRBJ1-5; tentatively, D is TRBD1 (6 bases). This CDR3 comprises 14 residues. Looked up from germline, CDR1 is SEHNR and CDR2 is FQNEAQ (reference sequence). V lost 2 bases to trimming and J lost 6 bases, with 11 bases between them. The CDR3 here is CASSLQGSGQPQHF. The CDR3 DNA reads as TGTGCCAGCAGCTTACAGGGGAGCGGTCAGCCCCAGCATTTT.

CDR3 amino acids: CASSWTANYGYTF. The DNA of the CDR3 is TGTGCCAGCAGTTGGACAGCTAACTATGGCTACACCTTC. The rearrangement uses TRBV28 and TRBJ1-2, with D possibly TRBD1 on 6 matching bases. The CDR3 loop spans 13 amino acids. V was clipped by 4 bases and J by 0 bases, with 6 bases between them. Germline-derived CDR1 and CDR2 are MDHEN and SYDVKM.

The rearrangement joins TRBV7-2 to TRBJ1-6; weak D call: TRBD1 (6 bases). The germline V and J ends were trimmed by 5 bases and 6 bases, with 8 bases remaining between them. The CDR3 covers 13 residues. CDR1 is SGHTA and CDR2 is FQGNSA in the germline V gene. In DNA form, the CDR3 reads TGTGCCAGCAGCCAACAGGGTAATTCACCCCTCCACTTT. This codes for CASSQQGNSPLHF.

This sequence joins TRBV5-3 and TRBJ1-5; 7 bases match TRBD1. TRBV5-3 belongs to the ORF category, with a function that is uncertain. Losses at the gene ends were 4 bases for V and 4 bases for J; bases not matched to a gene: 8. The CDR3 contains 15 residues. The CDR3 sequence is CARSVPGTDNQPQHF. The CDR3 DNA reads TGTGCCAGAAGCGTTCCCGGGACAGATAATCAGCCCCAGCATTTT.

This chain connects TRBV6-4 to TRBJ2-6; 11 bases match TRBD1. With 4 bases clipped from V and 0 bases from J, the junction kept 2 bases outside the gene matches. The CDR3 loop spans 17 amino acids. Germline assignment: CDR1 MRHNA and CDR2 SNTAGT. CDR3 region: CASSGGTGGSGANVLTF. In nucleotides, the CDR3 is TGTGCCAGCAGTGGCGGGACAGGGGGCTCTGGGGCCAACGTCCTGACTTTC.

CDR3 sequence: CASNPDRGGNSPLHF. CDR3 sequence (DNA): TGTGCCAGCAATCCGGACAGGGGGGGTAATTCACCCCTCCACTTT. The chain couples TRBV6-5 to TRBJ1-6; 10 positions agree with TRBD1. The ends lost 7 bases at V and 6 bases at J; junction bases unmatched: 6. This CDR3 region has 15 residues. Per germline, CDR1 MNHEY and CDR2 SVGAGI.

The rearrangement joins TRBV21-1 to TRBJ2-2; TRBD2 is the table's D call and was not checked against the DNA. TRBV21-1 is designated a pseudogene. The CDR3 is made up of 15 amino acids. The CDR3 here is CASSTGLGNTGELFF. The CDR3, as DNA: TGTGCCAGCAGCACGGGACTAGGGAACACCGGGGAGCTGTTTTTT.

The chain couples TRBV7-8 to TRBJ2-5, with 13 bases identical to TRBD2. The CDR3 runs to 16 residues. Germline values: CDR1 SGHVS, CDR2 FQNEAQ. Unmatched junction bases numbered 4, after V lost 2 bases and J lost 4 bases. The DNA of the CDR3 is TGTGCCAGCAGCTTATCGGGACTAGCGGGAATAGAGACCCAGTACTTC. Its translation: CASSLSGLAGIETQYF.

The rearrangement links TRBV19 to TRBJ2-7; possibly TRBD2 for D (6 bases). V lost 3 bases and J 2 bases, leaving 11 bases between the germline ends. Germline V gene data show CDR1 as LNHDA and CDR2 as SQIVND (reference sequence). The CDR3 contains 14 residues. DNA for the CDR3: TGTGCCAGTAGTATCCGGGACTTACCCTACGAGCAGTACTTC. Translated, it gives CASSIRDLPYEQYF.

This clone turned up a few times. The chain links TRBV18 to TRBJ1-5; 11 bases are a match to TRBD1. V lost 3 bases, J lost 5 bases, and 3 bases stayed unmatched. The V gene's germline CDR1 is KGHSH and CDR2 LQKENI. The CDR3 spans 15 residues. The CDR3 loop reads CASSPRTGGHQPQHF. The CDR3 DNA sequence: TGTGCCAGCTCACCTAGGACAGGGGGCCATCAGCCCCAGCATTTT.

The chain uses TRBV24-1 and TRBJ1-2; 8 nucleotides agree with TRBD1. The CDR3 extends over 13 amino acids. The trim removed 4 bases at V and 6 bases at J, leaving 3 bases unmatched. Germline CDR1 KGHDR, CDR2 SFDVKD. The CDR3 here is CATSEDRVNGYTF. CDR3 nucleotides: TGTGCCACCAGTGAGGACAGGGTAAATGGCTACACCTTC.

The V and J genes are TRBV6-2 or TRBV6-3 and TRBJ2-7; the match to TRBD2 covers 9 bases. This CDR3 contains 14 residues. The germline CDR1 and CDR2 sequences are MNHEY and SVGEGT. With 5 bases clipped from V and 3 bases from J, the junction kept 5 bases outside the gene matches. The CDR3 region has the DNA TGTGCCAGCAGTCCGTGGACTAGCGACTACGAGCAGTACTTC. Encoded protein: CASSPWTSDYEQYF.

The chain combines TRBV27 with TRBJ1-5; TRBD1 is a possible D gene (6 bases). CDR3 length: 14 residues. The ends were cut back, 5 bases at V and 6 bases at J, with 14 bases in the middle. Germline lookup yields CDR1 MNHEY and CDR2 SMNVEV (reference sequence). The CDR3 DNA follows: TGTGCCAGCAGTCCCTCGGGGGCGGGTCAGCCCCAGCATTTT. Translating gives CASSPSGAGQPQHF.

V gene TRBV14 combines with J gene TRBJ2-3; 8 bases are shared with TRBD2. Germline loops: CDR1 SGHDN, CDR2 FVKESK. V lost 0 bases, J lost 1 base, and 3 bases stayed unmatched. This CDR3 has 16 residues. The CDR3 DNA reads as TGTGCCAGCAGCCAAGATCGGGGGGGGCGCACAGATACGCAGTATTTT. It specifies CASSQDRGGRTDTQYF.

CDR3 nucleotide sequence: TGTGCCAGCTCACAGAGCTCCTATAATTCACCCCTCCACTTT. Encoded protein: CASSQSSYNSPLHF. The chain joins TRBV18 to TRBJ1-6; the D is unclear. CDR1 and CDR2 from the germline V gene are KGHSH and LQKENI. This CDR3 has 14 amino acids. V shed 4 bases and J shed 0 bases, with 4 bases lying between them.

The rearrangement joins TRBV5-6 to TRBJ2-7, with 10 bases matching TRBD2. The CDR3 has 14 residues. CDR1 is SGHDT, CDR2 YYEEEE, per germline. V trimming: 0 bases; J trimming: 7 bases; junction bases outside the gene matches: 4. The CDR3 sequence: CASSLALAGAEQYF. CDR3 DNA: TGTGCCAGCAGCTTGGCTCTAGCGGGGGCTGAGCAGTACTTC. The entire variable domain, with the rest obtained from reference TRBV5-6 and TRBJ2-7, is as follows: DAGVTQSPTHLIKTRGQQVTLRCSPKSGHDTVSWYQQALGQGPQFIFQYYEEEERQRGNFPDRFSGHQFPNYSSELNVNALLLGDSALYLCASSLALAGAEQYFGPGTRLTVT.

This clone appeared a few times. The CDR3 nucleotides read TGTGCCACCAGACGACTAGCGGGAGGAGGGTACGAGCAGTACTTC. It yields the protein CATRRLAGGGYEQYF. The chain combines TRBV15 with TRBJ2-7; TRBD2 agrees at 13 bases. With V trimmed by 6 bases and J by 4 bases, 6 bases remained unmatched. There are 15 residues in the CDR3. The germline V gene encodes CDR1 LNHNV and CDR2 YYDKDF (reference sequence).

The chain links TRBV15 to TRBJ1-1; 7 bases agree with TRBD1. Per germline, CDR1 LNHNV and CDR2 YYDKDF (reference sequence). This CDR3 is built from 14 residues. Trimming cost V 0 bases and J 8 bases; bases outside gene matches: 6. For the CDR3, the DNA is TGTGCCACCAGCAGAGATCGGGAGACAGGGGAAGCTTTCTTT. Translating it yields CATSRDRETGEAFF.

The genes are TRBV24-1 and TRBJ2-3; D is possibly TRBD1 or TRBD2 (5 bases each). V was trimmed by 9 bases and J by 0 bases, leaving 9 bases between them. CDR3 length equals 13 residues. CDR1 is KGHDR and CDR2 is SFDVKD in the germline V gene. The CDR3 region is CATARDSTDTQYF. The CDR3 DNA reads as TGTGCCACCGCCCGGGACAGCACAGATACGCAGTATTTT.

This chain joins TRBV27 and TRBJ2-7, with a possible D match to TRBD2 (5 bases). With 5 bases removed from V and 5 bases from J, the gap between germline ends came to 13 bases. The CDR3 is 13 amino acids. Germline assignment: CDR1 MNHEY and CDR2 SMNVEV (reference sequence). The CDR3 coding sequence is TGTGCCAGCAGTCTGGCTAGCTTCCACGAGCAGTACTTC. It codes for CASSLASFHEQYF.

This clone appeared once. The chain couples TRBV27 to TRBJ1-2; 7 bases match TRBD1. This CDR3 has 13 residues. Germline CDR1 reads MNHEY; CDR2 reads SMNVEV (reference sequence). V shed 5 bases, J shed 4 bases, and the junction held 4 bases outside the gene matches. CDR3 residues: CASSHRDSYGYTF. In nucleotides, the CDR3 is TGTGCCAGCAGTCACAGGGACAGCTATGGCTACACCTTC.

This rearrangement joins TRBV7-3 to TRBJ2-3, with 13 bases matching TRBD2. CDR1 SGHTA and CDR2 FQGTGA come from the germline V gene. Trimming cost V 5 bases and J 6 bases; bases outside gene matches: 2. The CDR3 consists of 14 residues. CDR3 DNA: TGTGCCAGCAGCCCGGGACTAGCGGGGGATACGCAGTATTTT. This codes for CASSPGLAGDTQYF.

This clone has a handful of counts. Other DNA sequences in this sample translate to the same CDR3. The rearrangement links TRBV4-3 to TRBJ1-1; D is unresolved. Trimming cost V 1 base and J 1 base, with 4 bases left between them. The CDR3 is 13 residues long. Per the germline V gene, CDR1 is LGHNA and CDR2 is YSLEER. CDR3 sequence: CASSQGGNTEAFF. The CDR3 nucleotides are TGCGCCAGCAGCCAAGGCGGGAACACTGAAGCTTTCTTT.